These 24 T cell receptor beta chains were sequenced from one sample in a study of blood T cell repertoires in COVID-19. Method: immunoSEQ multiplex PCR; TCRdb's copy keeps in-frame clones and lacks some. The sample holds 200,000 to 250,000 clones, 80% to 90% seen once. The sequenced sample was peripheral blood. Every receptor here comes from a woman between 50 and 59 years old with active or convalescent COVID-19.

This chain links TRBV6-5 with TRBJ2-7, with 9 bases identical to TRBD1. The CDR3 consists of 14 residues. V lost 6 bases and J lost 4; bases outside the gene matches: 7. Per germline, CDR1 MNHEY and CDR2 SVGAGI. CDR3 sequence (DNA): TGTGCCAGCAGACCCAACAGGGGGCGTTACGAGCAGTACTTC. Its protein product is CASRPNRGRYEQYF.

This chain joins TRBV2 and TRBJ1-1, with D unclear. Germline V gives CDR1 SNHLY, CDR2 FYNNEI. Trimming took off 1 base at V and 11 bases at J, with 8 bases between the two ends. The CDR3 sequence is 11 residues long. The DNA of the CDR3 is TGTGCCAGCAGTGAAGATGGGCCGGCTTTCTTT. It specifies CASSEDGPAFF.

V usage is TRBV5-1 and J usage is TRBJ1-1, with D uncertain. CDR3 length equals 16 residues. CDR1 is SGHRS, CDR2 YFSETQ, per germline. Trimming removed 0 bases at V and 0 bases at J, with 12 bases between. DNA of the CDR3: TGCGCCAGCAGCTTGGCCCCCCTGAACATGAACACTGAAGCTTTCTTT. This codes for CASSLAPLNMNTEAFF.

This chain connects TRBV30 to TRBJ2-2; TRBD2 matches 8 bases. Germline V gene lookup returns CDR1 GTSNPN and CDR2 SVGIG (reference sequence). This CDR3 has 17 amino acids. Trimming removed 0 bases from V and 3 bases from J; junction bases left unmatched: 9. The DNA for the CDR3 is TGTGCCTGGAGTGTAACCGGGACGGGAGGGTACACCGGGGAGCTGTTTTTT. Residues: CAWSVTGTGGYTGELFF.

J is TRBJ2-5 and V is TRBV18; D call uncertain. The CDR3 has 16 amino acids. The V end was cut by 6 bases, the J end by 4 bases, with 21 bases between. CDR1 and CDR2 (germline): KGHSH, LQKENI. The CDR3 DNA sequence: TGTGCCAGCTCTCTAGACGGCCCCTACCAAGGAGAGACCCAGTACTTC. Protein product: CASSLDGPYQGETQYF.

The rearrangement links TRBV11-2 to TRBJ2-3; 7 nucleotides agree with TRBD2. Trimming at V came to 0 bases and at J to 0 bases, leaving 9 bases not matched to a gene. Germline assignment: CDR1 SGHAT and CDR2 FQNNGV. CDR3 length: 18 amino acids. The CDR3 DNA is TGTGCCAGCAGCTTAGACGGCGGGAGCACACTTAGCACAGATACGCAGTATTTT. Protein product: CASSLDGGSTLSTDTQYF.

The rearrangement joins TRBV28 to TRBJ1-3; 11 nucleotides agree with TRBD1. Germline V gene data show CDR1 as MDHEN and CDR2 as SYDVKM. V trimming: 6 bases; J trimming: 3 bases; junction bases outside the gene matches: 10. The CDR3 has 17 amino acids. The CDR3 reads CASSPTPGQGDGNTIYF. The CDR3 DNA reads TGTGCCAGCAGCCCCACCCCGGGACAGGGGGATGGAAACACCATATATTTT.

The chain carries TRBV5-1 and TRBJ2-1; the D is unclear. V was pared by 0 bases and J by 7 bases, with 14 bases between. There are 15 residues in the CDR3. The V gene's germline CDR1 is SGHRS and CDR2 YFSETQ. The CDR3, as DNA: TGCGCCAGCAGCTTGGTTGCCCAGGCGACGAATGAGCAGTTCTTC. Translation: CASSLVAQATNEQFF.

The genes are TRBV24-1 and TRBJ2-3; 16 bases are a match to TRBD2. V trimming: 3 bases; J trimming: 5 bases; junction bases outside the gene matches: 4. This CDR3 spans 17 amino acids. Per the germline V gene, CDR1 is KGHDR and CDR2 is SFDVKD. CDR3 sequence (DNA): TGTGCCACCAGTGATCCGGGACTAGCGGGAGGGCAAGATACGCAGTATTTT. It is translated as CATSDPGLAGGQDTQYF.

The CDR3 coding sequence is TGTGCCAGCAGTTCAGCGGGAGGGAGAGTATACGAGCAGTACTTC. Amino acid sequence: CASSSAGGRVYEQYF. The chain employs TRBV28 and TRBJ2-7; 10 bases are a match to TRBD2. The V segment lost 4 bases and the J segment 4 bases; nucleotides outside the gene matches: 7. Per the germline V gene, CDR1 is MDHEN and CDR2 is SYDVKM. The CDR3 runs to 15 residues.

This CDR3 is CASSSRGGLAKNIQYF. The CDR3 DNA reads as TGTGCCAGTTCCTCCCGGGGTGGCCTAGCCAAAAACATTCAGTACTTC. The chain carries TRBV19 and TRBJ2-4; perhaps TRBD2 as D (5 bases). V was cut by 8 bases and J by 0 bases, with 17 bases left in between. Germline lookup yields CDR1 LNHDA and CDR2 SQIVND (reference sequence). CDR3 size: 16 residues.

CDR3 loop: CASSPDRFYGYTF. The CDR3 DNA reads as TGTGCCAGTAGTCCGGACAGGTTCTATGGCTACACCTTC. The V call is TRBV19, the J call TRBJ1-2, with 7 bases identical to TRBD1. The CDR3 runs 13 residues. V shed 5 bases, J shed 4 bases, and the junction held 4 bases outside the gene matches. CDR1 LNHDA and CDR2 SQIVND come from the germline V gene (reference sequence).

The count of this clone is one. The rearrangement links TRBV30 to TRBJ2-1; 15 bases map to TRBD2. V was pared by 1 base and J by 12 bases, with 7 bases of the junction left unmatched. CDR1 is GTSNPN and CDR2 is SVGIG in the germline V gene (reference sequence). The CDR3 is 15 amino acids. The CDR3 loop is CAWSGGLAGGNSQFF. The CDR3, as DNA: TGTGCCTGGAGTGGGGGACTAGCGGGAGGCAACTCGCAGTTCTTC.

V and J are TRBV5-1 and TRBJ2-1; a weak D match, TRBD2 (6 bases). This CDR3 region has 16 residues. Germline V lookup: CDR1 SGHRS, CDR2 YFSETQ. V was cut by 3 bases and J by 0 bases, with 13 bases left in between. The CDR3 spells CASSSEAGSSYNEQFF. The CDR3 nucleotides are TGCGCCAGCAGCTCGGAGGCGGGGAGCTCCTACAATGAGCAGTTCTTC.

This chain joins TRBV5-1 and TRBJ1-5; 11 bases agree with TRBD1. With 4 bases clipped from V and 1 base from J, the junction kept 4 bases outside the gene matches. Germline-derived CDR1 and CDR2 are SGHRS and YFSETQ. The CDR3 consists of 16 residues. CDR3 residues: CASSTGDRGSNQPQHF. CDR3 sequence (DNA): TGCGCCAGCAGCACGGGGGACAGGGGGAGCAATCAGCCCCAGCATTTT. Complete variable domain (other parts from reference TRBV5-1 and TRBJ1-5): KAGVTQTPRYLIKTRGQQVTLSCSPISGHRSVSWYQQTPGQGLQFLFEYFSETQRNKGNFPGRFSGRQFSNSRSEMNVSTLELGDSALYLCASSTGDRGSNQPQHFGDGTRLSIL.

The chain recombines TRBV24-1 with TRBJ1-5, with unresolved D. The CDR3 has 14 amino acids. V lost 1 base, J lost 4 bases, and 7 bases lay in between. Germline assignment: CDR1 KGHDR and CDR2 SFDVKD. The DNA for the CDR3 is TGTGCCACCAGTGATTTCGGGGATAATCAGCCCCAGCATTTT. Translated: CATSDFGDNQPQHF.

The V and J genes are TRBV25-1 and TRBJ2-3, with D possibly TRBD1 on 5 matching bases. V shed 4 bases and J shed 0 bases, with 5 bases lying between them. CDR1 is MGHDK and CDR2 is SYGVNS in the germline V gene. The CDR3 is made up of 13 amino acids. CDR3 sequence: CASSGGSTDTQYF. The CDR3 nucleotides are TGTGCCAGCAGTGGGGGCAGCACAGATACGCAGTATTTT.

The chain has TRBV5-1 and TRBJ1-6; 7 positions match TRBD1. CDR1 is SGHRS and CDR2 is YFSETQ in the germline V gene. The CDR3 runs to 15 residues. V lost 0 bases to trimming and J lost 12 bases; unmatched junction nucleotides: 9. The CDR3 region has the DNA TGCGCCAGCAGCTTGGCCGGGACAGAAACAAGACCCCTCCACTTT. Amino acid sequence: CASSLAGTETRPLHF.

V is TRBV7-6 and J is TRBJ1-2, with 11 bases identical to TRBD1. CDR1 is SGHVS, CDR2 FNYEAQ, per germline. CDR3 length: 16 residues. J was trimmed by 2 bases and V by 4 bases; bases with no gene match: 6. The CDR3 bases are TGTGCCAGCAGCTGGCGGACAGGGGGCTCGAACTATGGCTACACCTTC. Translated: CASSWRTGGSNYGYTF.

This clone has more than one count but fewer than ten. V gene TRBV10-2 combines with J gene TRBJ2-5, with D possibly being TRBD2 (5 bases). The CDR3 consists of 11 residues. V lost 7 bases and J lost 3, with 6 bases in between. CDR1 is WSHSY, CDR2 SAAADI, per germline. The CDR3 is CASKGEETQYF. The CDR3 DNA reads as TGCGCCAGCAAGGGAGAAGAGACCCAGTACTTC.

The chain uses TRBV10-3 and TRBJ1-4, with D unresolved. Germline CDR1 and CDR2: ENHRY and SYGVKD. Trimming pared 6 bases from V and 7 bases from J, leaving 9 bases between. This CDR3 has 12 amino acids. CDR3 amino acids: CAISLEGEKLFF. CDR3 bases: TGTGCCATCAGCCTTGAGGGTGAAAAACTGTTTTTT.

The V and J genes are TRBV7-2 and TRBJ2-3; 9 bases map to TRBD1. The V gene end was trimmed by 5 bases and the J gene end by 3 bases; junction bases not matched to a gene: 6. CDR1 and CDR2 from the germline V gene are SGHTA and FQGNSA. The CDR3 runs 15 residues. The DNA of the CDR3 is TGTGCCAGCAGCCAACAGGGGGCGGGAACAGATACGCAGTATTTT. Translated, it gives CASSQQGAGTDTQYF.

This chain links TRBV15 with TRBJ2-1; D is uncertain. The CDR3 sequence is 15 residues long. The V gene lost 1 base and the J gene lost 1 base, with 8 bases spanning the gap. The germline V gene has CDR1 LNHNV and CDR2 YYDKDF (reference sequence). The DNA for the CDR3 is TGTGCCACCAGCAGAGCTGCGGATTCCTACAATGAGCAGTTCTTC. It specifies CATSRAADSYNEQFF.

The chain combines TRBV11-1 with TRBJ2-1, with 13 bases that match TRBD2. V lost 5 bases and J lost 6; bases outside the gene matches: 7. Germline loops: CDR1 SGHAT, CDR2 FQDESV (reference sequence). The CDR3 has 16 residues. CDR3 amino acids: CASSRWTSGSTNEQFF. The DNA of the CDR3 is TGTGCCAGCAGCCGATGGACTAGCGGGAGCACCAATGAGCAGTTCTTC. Using reference TRBV11-1 and TRBJ2-1 for the parts outside the CDR3, the full variable domain is EAEVAQSPRYKITEKSQAVAFWCDPISGHATLYWYRQILGQGPELLVQFQDESVVDDSQLPKDRFSAERLKGVDSTLKIQPAELGDSAMYLCASSRWTSGSTNEQFFGPGTRLTVL.